The 14 T cell receptor beta chains given below trace back to one sample, sequenced in a study of graft-versus-host responses after intestinal transplantation (dated by TCRdb to 2020 to 2022). Library preparation used the immunoSEQ multiplex PCR assay. Entries here come from immuneACCESS through TCRdb and include only in-frame sequences with V and J called. Some clones fail to appear in such tables; in the studies checked, an unresolved V gene covers under half of the shortfall, and the cause of the remainder is unknown. Within this sample are some 8,700 clones, with 85% to 95% of them counted one time only. Around 1.9% of the sample is held by the ten biggest clonotypes. Sequencing was performed on PBMCs, taken 11 days after intestinal transplantation. These TCRs come from a human patient who received an intestinal transplant, so some T cells may come from the graft donor.

The chain employs TRBV28 and TRBJ2-7, with D perhaps TRBD1 (5 bases). Germline CDR1 reads MDHEN; CDR2 reads SYDVKM. V lost 1 base to trimming and J lost 2 bases, with 15 bases between them. CDR3 length equals 16 residues. For the CDR3, the DNA is TGTGCCAGCAGTTTATATAAAGGGGATAAGACCTACGAGCAGTACTTC. Amino acid sequence: CASSLYKGDKTYEQYF.

The gene calls are TRBV30 and TRBJ1-4, with D maybe TRBD1 (6 bases). V lost 3 bases to trimming and J lost 3 bases, with 17 bases between them. The CDR3 totals 16 residues. CDR1 and CDR2 from the germline V gene are GTSNPN and SVGIG (reference sequence). In DNA, the CDR3 is TGTGCCTGGAGAGAACAGGGAGTCTTTGCTAATGAAAAACTGTTTTTT. This sequence encodes CAWREQGVFANEKLFF.

The chain links TRBV13 to TRBJ2-7, with TRBD1 matching 7 bases. J lost 3 bases, V lost 6 bases, and 2 bases had no gene match. Germline assignment: CDR1 PRHDT and CDR2 FYEKMQ (reference sequence). The CDR3 is 12 amino acids. In DNA form, the CDR3 reads TGTGCCAGCAGTTGGACAGGCTACGAGCAGTACTTC. Translating it yields CASSWTGYEQYF.

On this clone itself: Other DNA sequences in this specimen translate into the identical CDR3. The chain is built from TRBV9 and TRBJ2-2, with D unresolved. The V end was cut by 0 bases, the J end by 2 bases, with 8 bases between. CDR3 size: 15 residues. Per the germline V gene, CDR1 is SGDLS and CDR2 is YYNGEE. The CDR3 DNA is TGTGCCAGCAGCGTAGGTACTACCAACACCGGGGAGCTGTTTTTT. It specifies CASSVGTTNTGELFF.

The genes are TRBV4-1 and TRBJ2-7; perhaps TRBD2 as D (6 bases). From germline, CDR1 is MGHRA and CDR2 YSYEKL. V was cut by 5 bases and J by 4 bases, with 18 bases left in between. The CDR3 runs to 15 residues. Here the CDR3 DNA reads TGCGCCAGCAGCGTCGGAACCGGGACTGGATACGAGCAGTACTTC. Its protein is CASSVGTGTGYEQYF.

The chain employs TRBV2 and TRBJ2-1, with D hard to call. Germline-derived CDR1 and CDR2 are SNHLY and FYNNEI. The CDR3 runs to 15 residues. Deletions cut 7 bases from V and 6 bases from J, with 19 bases between. CDR3 bases: TGTGCCAGCATAGGTCGGAAGCAGGTCGGCAATGAGCAGTTCTTC. It encodes CASIGRKQVGNEQFF.

The chain joins TRBV28 to TRBJ1-1; D is possibly TRBD1 (6 bases). CDR3 size: 16 residues. With 4 bases removed from V and 3 bases from J, the gap between germline ends came to 18 bases. Germline V gene lookup returns CDR1 MDHEN and CDR2 SYDVKM. The CDR3 loop reads CASSCYRERLDTEAFF. Written as DNA, the CDR3 is TGTGCCAGCAGTTGCTACAGGGAGAGGTTGGACACTGAAGCTTTCTTT.

This clone appeared once. CDR3 coding DNA: TGTGCCACCAGCAGAGGACAGGGGCCAGGCTACGAGCAGTACTTC. Residues: CATSRGQGPGYEQYF. The chain has TRBV15 and TRBJ2-7; TRBD1 agrees at 8 bases. V gave up 1 base and J gave up 3 bases; unmatched junction bases: 5. The CDR3 is made up of 15 amino acids. CDR1 LNHNV and CDR2 YYDKDF come from the germline V gene (reference sequence).

This chain connects TRBV4-1 to TRBJ1-1, with D unclear. The V gene's germline CDR1 is MGHRA and CDR2 YSYEKL. Trimming stripped 1 base from V and 9 bases from J, with 6 bases between. CDR3 length: 11 amino acids. The CDR3 region is CASSQAAKAFF. In DNA, the CDR3 is TGCGCCAGCAGCCAAGCCGCGAAAGCTTTCTTT.

The chain recombines TRBV5-4 with TRBJ2-7; 15 nucleotides match TRBD2. The germline CDR1 and CDR2 sequences are SGHNT and YYREEE (reference sequence). Trimming at V came to 1 base and at J to 4 bases, leaving 9 bases not matched to a gene. The CDR3 loop spans 18 amino acids. This CDR3 reads CASSLKGTSGGRPYEQYF. In DNA, the CDR3 is TGTGCCAGCAGCTTGAAAGGGACTAGCGGGGGGCGACCGTACGAGCAGTACTTC.

This chain joins TRBV9 and TRBJ2-1; 8 positions agree with TRBD1. The ends lost 0 bases at V and 2 bases at J; junction bases unmatched: 4. This CDR3 region has 16 residues. Germline CDR1 and CDR2: SGDLS and YYNGEE. The DNA for the CDR3 is TGTGCCAGCAGCGTAGAAGGGACAGGTCCCTACAATGAGCAGTTCTTC. Translating gives CASSVEGTGPYNEQFF.

The rearrangement uses TRBV16 and TRBJ2-5, with no clear D. Looked up from germline, CDR1 is KGHSY and CDR2 is FQNENV. The CDR3 totals 15 residues. With 3 bases removed from V and 0 bases from J, the gap between germline ends came to 11 bases. As DNA, the CDR3 is TGTGCCAGCAGCCAGCACCACTCGTACCAAGAGACCCAGTACTTC. The encoded protein is CASSQHHSYQETQYF.

This chain connects TRBV28 to TRBJ1-5, with 9 positions matching TRBD1. The CDR3 sequence is 16 residues long. Germline CDR1 MDHEN, CDR2 SYDVKM. Losses at the gene ends were 6 bases for V and 0 bases for J; bases not matched to a gene: 6. DNA for the CDR3: TGTGCCAGCAGGGACAGGGGAGAGGGTAGCAATCAGCCCCAGCATTTT. This encodes CASRDRGEGSNQPQHF.

The rearrangement joins TRBV7-9 to TRBJ2-4; D is possibly TRBD1 (6 bases). The V gene's germline CDR1 is SEHNR and CDR2 FQNEAQ (reference sequence). Trimming took off 5 bases at V and 9 bases at J, with 14 bases between the two ends. The CDR3 spans 13 residues. Here the CDR3 DNA reads TGTGCCAGCAGCCCACAGGGTAGGGTCATTCAGTACTTC. Translating it yields CASSPQGRVIQYF.